The 10 T cell receptor beta chains in this list originate from one sample, sequenced in a study of T cell clusters in autoimmune cytopenias. TRB was amplified by touch-down multiplex PCR, primer pools A and B combined. TCRdb reprocessed the multiplex PCR reads and stores each CDR3 protein as one record, lacking DNA. The listing contains around 9,800 distinct CDR3 sequences. TRB was amplified from roughly 250 ng of peripheral blood genomic DNA per sample. The data were also submitted as part of a second study, on T cell repertoires in aging, cancer and after chemotherapy.

The sample consisted of peripheral blood. These receptors all come from a human donor in good health.

This clonotype is medium-sized by frequency. J is TRBJ2-1 and V is TRBV29-1. This CDR3 contains 13 residues. Germline-derived CDR1 and CDR2 are SQVTM and ANQGSEA. CDR3 in amino acids: CSTSFRLHNEQFF.

This chain uses TRBV30 with TRBJ2-7; TCRdb proposes TRBD2, but this gene call is untestable without DNA. CDR1 GTSNPN and CDR2 SVGIG come from the germline V gene (reference sequence). CDR3 length: 14 amino acids. The CDR3 loop is CAWSVHTSYNEQYF.

The rearrangement links TRBV19 to TRBJ2-3; the D call of TRBD1 rests on TCRdb alone, since no DNA is present to check it. CDR3 size: 16 residues. CDR1 and CDR2 (germline): LNHDA, SQIVND (reference sequence). The CDR3 protein is CASSISGADSSDTQYF.

This rearrangement joins TRBV5-6 to TRBJ2-3; checking the TCRdb D call of TRBD1 is not possible without DNA. Germline lookup yields CDR1 SGHDT and CDR2 YYEEEE. This CDR3 has 14 amino acids. CDR3 residues: CASSLGGGTDTQYF.

The chain couples TRBV13 to TRBJ2-7; the D call from TCRdb, TRBD1, cannot be confirmed without DNA. The CDR3 has 15 residues. The germline CDR1 and CDR2 sequences are PRHDT and FYEKMQ (reference sequence). CDR3 amino acids: CASSLGGGVSYEQYF.

By frequency, this clonotype is medium-sized. The rearrangement links TRBV27 to TRBJ2-2; the D call from TCRdb, TRBD1, cannot be confirmed without DNA. The CDR3 spans 15 residues. Germline values: CDR1 MNHEY, CDR2 SMNVEV (reference sequence). This CDR3 reads CASSPRAGGTGELFF.

The chain recombines TRBV30 with TRBJ1-2; TCRdb selects TRBD1, and the lack of DNA leaves this call unchecked. The CDR3 is made up of 11 amino acids. Germline V gives CDR1 GTSNPN, CDR2 SVGIG (reference sequence). The CDR3: CALIQGGGYTF.

The CDR3: CAWSVGVGGATEAFF. The chain has TRBV30 and TRBJ1-1. This CDR3 spans 15 amino acids. Looked up from germline, CDR1 is GTSNPN and CDR2 is SVGIG (reference sequence).

The chain carries TRBV7-6 and TRBJ2-2; absent DNA, TCRdb's TRBD1 call cannot be checked. The CDR3 runs 14 residues. Per germline, CDR1 SGHVS and CDR2 FNYEAQ. The CDR3 loop reads CASSWSPDTGELFF.

This CDR3 is CASSYSSVIGETQYF. The V call is TRBV6-5, the J call TRBJ2-5. This CDR3 has 15 amino acids. Germline V gives CDR1 MNHEY, CDR2 SVGAGI.